Below are 5 T cell receptor beta chains sequenced from a single sample in a study of response to subunit inactivated influenza vaccine. TCRdb ran MiXCR on the RT-PCR reads and lists one entry per CDR3 protein. This sample has approximately 250,000 distinct CDR3 sequences, with 12% found just once. The source material was non-naive T cells sorted from PBMCs, sampled less than 15 days before vaccination. The source is a man aged 45 to 65 who received an inactivated influenza vaccine.

This clonotype has just a few counts. The rearrangement links TRBV7-2 to TRBJ2-7, with D possibly TRBD2 on 5 matching bases. Germline V CDR1 and CDR2: SGHTA, FQGNSA. V was cut by 1 base and J by 3 bases, with 13 bases left in between. The CDR3 loop spans 15 amino acids. The DNA for the CDR3 is TGTGCCAGCAGCTTAGATTGGACTGCAAGCTACGAGCAGTACTTC. This encodes CASSLDWTASYEQYF.

This clonotype was seen repeatedly, ten times or more. This rearrangement joins TRBV7-9 to TRBJ2-1, with TRBD2 identical over 9 bases. Trimming cost V 1 base and J 4 bases; bases outside gene matches: 2. In germline, CDR1 is SEHNR, CDR2 FQNEAQ (reference sequence). The CDR3 has 15 amino acids. CDR3 nucleotides: TGTGCCAGCAGCTTAGGGACTAGCGCATACAATGAGCAGTTCTTC. It is translated as CASSLGTSAYNEQFF.

In this sample, this clonotype turned up many times. The chain employs TRBV27 and TRBJ1-1; 12 nucleotides match TRBD1. V lost 5 bases, J lost 5 bases, and 6 bases stayed unmatched. Germline CDR1 MNHEY, CDR2 SMNVEV (reference sequence). CDR3 length: 15 amino acids. The CDR3 coding sequence is TGTGCCAGCAGTGGGGGGACAGGGGGCGGAACTGAAGCTTTCTTT. Protein sequence: CASSGGTGGGTEAFF.

This clonotype was detected a few times. The chain is built from TRBV5-1 and TRBJ2-5; TRBD2 might be the D (5 bases). Trimming shortened V by 4 bases and J by 4 bases, and 20 bases separated the two germline ends. The CDR3 loop spans 16 amino acids. The germline V gene has CDR1 SGHRS and CDR2 YFSETQ. CDR3 DNA: TGCGCCAGCAGCGCCCTGAGGGCCCAACTGGTAGAGACCCAGTACTTC. This sequence encodes CASSALRAQLVETQYF.

The chain combines TRBV12-3 or TRBV12-4 with TRBJ2-6; perhaps TRBD1 as D (5 bases). This CDR3 contains 17 residues. V lost 3 bases and J 0 bases, leaving 12 bases between the germline ends. CDR3 DNA: TGTGCCAGCAGTTTTCATAGGGGATCCTCTGGGGCCAACGTCCTGACTTTC. Translated: CASSFHRGSSGANVLTF.